The 3 T cell receptor beta chains listed next were all sequenced from one sample in a study of blood T cell repertoires in COVID-19. Generated by immunoSEQ multiplex PCR, the TCRdb table keeps only in-frame clones and is missing some. Here the sample spans 350,000 to 450,000 clones, approximately 91% being singletons. The sample consisted of PBMCs or T cells enriched from blood (not recorded which). These receptors were collected from a woman aged 18-30 years who had been exposed to COVID-19.

The chain combines TRBV7-8 with TRBJ2-1; 8 bases align to TRBD1. The length of the CDR3 is 14 residues. V lost 8 bases, J lost 5 bases, and 8 bases stayed unmatched. The V gene's germline CDR1 is SGHVS and CDR2 FQNEAQ. CDR3 sequence (DNA): TGTGCCAGCGACCCGACAGGGGTTGACAATGAGCAGTTCTTC. This codes for CASDPTGVDNEQFF.

J is TRBJ2-7 and V is TRBV7-8, with 9 bases that match TRBD1. Germline V gene lookup returns CDR1 SGHVS and CDR2 FQNEAQ. V trimming: 2 bases; J trimming: 3 bases; junction bases outside the gene matches: 2. The CDR3 loop spans 14 amino acids. CDR3 loop: CASSLRDRVYEQYF. The CDR3 bases are TGTGCCAGCAGCTTAAGGGACAGGGTCTACGAGCAGTACTTC.

This clone has a handful of counts. In DNA, the CDR3 is TGTGCCAGCAGTCAGACAGGGGCCAAAGGATATGGCTACACCTTC. Encoded protein: CASSQTGAKGYGYTF. The chain links TRBV27 to TRBJ1-2; 8 nucleotides match TRBD1. Trimming cost V 5 bases and J 5 bases; bases outside gene matches: 10. This CDR3 region has 15 residues. Germline loops: CDR1 MNHEY, CDR2 SMNVEV (reference sequence).